This TCR beta chain emerged from a study of pediatric ulcerative colitis. Findings of the study overall: Compared with controls, ulcerative colitis showed greater blood-rectum clone sharing. Repertoires came from total lymphocyte DNA, so rare subsets like regulatory T cells may be missed. All ulcerative colitis patients, but no controls, carried a couple of rectal clonotypes.

Method: immunoSEQ multiplex PCR; TCRdb's copy keeps in-frame clones and lacks some. The table lists under 30,000 clones, approximately 71% of them singletons, with roughly 7.6% in the top ten. Notes on this clone: The antigen is unknown.

One to two pinch biopsies were taken from the rectum during colonoscopy. The sequencing input was gut tissue. The clonotype comes from a boy between 10 and 17 years old with severe ulcerative colitis.

The chain's CDR3 is CASSGGGDTYNQPQHF. The CDR3 DNA reads as TGTGCCAGCAGTGGAGGAGGAGACACGTACAATCAGCCCCAGCATTTT. V is TRBV25-1 and J is TRBJ1-5; no firm D call. The CDR3 contains 16 residues. CDR1 is MGHDK, CDR2 SYGVNS, per germline. V shed 4 bases and J shed 3 bases, with 16 bases lying between them.